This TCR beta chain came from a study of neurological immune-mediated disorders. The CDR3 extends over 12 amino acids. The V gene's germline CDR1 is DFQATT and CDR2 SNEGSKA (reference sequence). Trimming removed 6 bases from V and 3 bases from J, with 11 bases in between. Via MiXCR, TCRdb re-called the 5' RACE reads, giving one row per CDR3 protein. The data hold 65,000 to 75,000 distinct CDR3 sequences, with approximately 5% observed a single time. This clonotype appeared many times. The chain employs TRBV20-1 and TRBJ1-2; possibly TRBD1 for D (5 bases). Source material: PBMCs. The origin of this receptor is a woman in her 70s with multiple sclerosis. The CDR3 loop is CSAPGLDYGYTF. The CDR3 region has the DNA TGCAGTGCCCCGGGACTGGACTATGGCTACACCTTC.